This entry concerns a single T cell receptor (beta chain). The antigen it binds to is not known. No clone much larger than this one lies a single base away; base qualities are absent. These data belong to a study of human T cells and chemical hapten exposure (dated by TCRdb to about 2021). About the investigation overall: For sensitization, 2% DPC in acetone was applied to a roughly 2 cm by roughly 2 cm area of upper inner arm skin. The mostly female patient cohort included alopecia areata with under or over 50% scalp involvement, alopecia totalis and alopecia universalis. Patch tests used Finn chambers with 0.01% DPC on the upper back, scored after 6 days by International Contact Dermatitis Research Group standards. Around 30 alopecia patients provided blood for TCR sequencing at one to four time points (pre-sensitization, 2, 6 and 24 weeks). Blood was sampled from patients pre-sensitization (week 0) and at 2, 6 and about 24 weeks after DPC sensitization. Patients additionally received weekly therapeutic DPC doses to the scalp throughout the approximately 24-week study period. The libraries were sequenced as a pool, and the TCR yield per sample differed mostly because of small variations in library volumes within the pool. The study tracked peripheral blood TCR repertoire changes in vivo during primary and secondary sensitization to the hapten diphenylcyclopropenone (DPC) in alopecia patients.

Study-level results and caveats: Patch test score correlated positively with the number of PT1 expanded TCRs, reaching significance at thresholds 8, 16 and 32 but not at 4. Because all patients had alopecia, a presumed autoimmune disease, the immune response of the patients might differ from that of healthy individuals. DPC sensitization did not change how many TCRs were above 1 in 1000 frequency, and no evidence was found of alterations in global repertoire structure. After repeated subsampling, the strength of the expansion versus patch-test correlation and the threshold at which it became significant changed. Significantly more large CDR3 similarity clusters were formed by expanded TCRs than by pre-sensitization or healthy control sets, consistent with antigen-driven responses.

The junction shows trimming of 6 bases on V and 3 bases on J, and the gene matches do not reach 7 bases of it. From its cysteine to its phenylalanine, the CDR3 spans 14 amino acids. Only the CDR3 DNA stays, 42 bases, in frame from base 1. CDR1 and CDR2, looked up from the germline V gene, are MDHEN and SYDVKM. To prepare the library, RACE was applied. TCRdb names NextSeq 500 as the instrument used. During library preparation, unique molecular identifiers were attached to individual cDNA molecules so that TCRs could be counted quantitatively and reproducibly. For every blood RNA sample, sequencing covered both the TCR alpha and TCR beta chains. The paper's data handling went like this. Samples had a median of 95,638 TCRs, with a range from about 23,224 to 690,600. The Decombinator software suite was used to annotate the V, J and CDR3 of the TCR reads. For PS versus PT1 abundance plots, all samples were subsampled to the same number of TCRs (28,000). TCRs were defined as expanded if absent before sensitization and observed at least eight times at the 2-week time point. TCRdb reprocessed the public reads (quality trimming at Q25 with fastp, clone calling with MiXCR) and kept in-frame beta chains. Every entry covers one CDR3 protein and lists the most common genes and DNA from its rows. TCRdb, not the original authors, processed these V and J calls. The sample includes approximately 82,000 distinct CDR3 sequences, with roughly a tenth observed a single time. Roughly 2.4% of the sample belongs to the ten largest clones.

According to the study, the label for this sample's time point signals: patch test 1, 2 weeks after DPC sensitization. Taken with the paper, the label for treatment or condition translates to: therapeutic diphenylcyclopropenone sensitization with weekly scalp DPC. Blood at each patch-test visit was drawn before the patch test was applied. Eligible patients were aged 18 to 70, diagnosed with alopecia, deemed suitable for DPC therapy, and excluded if pregnant. Total RNA was isolated from unfractionated whole blood collected in Tempus Blood RNA tubes. This receptor was obtained from a man aged 35-49 years with alopecia areata. Some clones in this sample may be carry-over from other donors' samples. The specimen comprised whole blood, sampled in connection with sensitization to the hapten diphenylcyclopropenone (DPC). Recombination connected TRBV28 to TRBJ2-7; TRBD2 agrees with 8 junctional bases. The DNA sequence is as follows: TGTGCCAGCAGCAGACTAGCGTATAACTACGAGCAGTACTTC. Translation gives CASSRLAYNYEQYF. Supplemented by the reference TRBV28 and TRBJ2-7 proteins around the CDR3, the complete variable domain is DVKVTQSSRYLVKRTGEKVFLECVQDMDHENMFWYRQDPGLGLRLIYFSYDVKMKEKGDIPEGYSVSREKKERFSLILESASTNQTSMYLCASSRLAYNYEQYFGPGTRLTVT.